The present entry profiles one T cell receptor (beta chain) with its context. A read error may produce the germline difference seen at one junction end. The data originate from a study of tumor-infiltrating lymphocytes in primary liver carcinoma. This CDR3 comprises 15 residues. The germline V gene encodes CDR1 LGHNA and CDR2 YSLEER. Both RNA and DNA were isolated together from roughly 20-30 mg of bulk tissue that had not been sorted. The investigators made TCR beta cDNA from 400 to 500 ng total RNA, using a constant-region primer. Generation of the TCR beta libraries relied on three nested multiplex PCR rounds using slightly modified ARM-PCR. Primers for the first two PCR rounds were TRBV1-TRBV30 forward primers and a C-beta reverse primer (10 cycles per round). TCRdb processed the multiplex PCR reads anew with MiXCR; each CDR3 protein has one entry. The table shows some 180,000 distinct CDR3 sequences, with around four fifths occurring only once.

The clonotype originates from a man aged 40-50 years with primary liver carcinoma and hepatitis B virus infection. The chain combines TRBV4-3 with TRBJ2-7; tentatively, D is TRBD2 (7 bases). The sample comprised tumor tissue from primary liver carcinoma. The CDR3: CTSSQKRGAGDEQYF. CDR3 coding DNA: TGCACCAGCAGCCAAAAAAGGGGGGCGGGAGACGAGCAGTACTTC.